These 4 T cell receptor beta chains originate from one sample sequenced in a study of blood T cell repertoires in COVID-19. TCRdb keeps only in-frame clones here, not all; method: immunoSEQ multiplex PCR. The table lists 400,000 or so clones, approximately 86% of them singletons, with approximately 2% in the top ten. Sequenced input: PBMCs or T cells enriched from blood (not recorded which). These TCRs come from a woman aged 40-49 years with acute COVID-19.

The J gene is TRBJ1-4, the V gene TRBV5-1; possibly TRBD1 for D (5 bases). The ends were cut back, 4 bases at V and 0 bases at J, with 13 bases in the middle. This CDR3 spans 16 amino acids. The germline V gene has CDR1 SGHRS and CDR2 YFSETQ. The CDR3 region has the DNA TGCGCCAGCAGCACAGGAGGGTATGCAACTAATGAAAAACTGTTTTTT. Residues: CASSTGGYATNEKLFF.

V usage is TRBV7-9 and J usage is TRBJ1-6; no reliable D call. Germline V gives CDR1 SEHNR, CDR2 FQNEAQ (reference sequence). V was pared by 8 bases and J by 9 bases, with 17 bases between. The CDR3 has 14 amino acids. CDR3 DNA sequence: TGTGCCAGCTGCACCGGGAAGGGCGGTTCACCCCTCCACTTT. Amino acid sequence: CASCTGKGGSPLHF.

This clone was found a few times. The chain links TRBV30 to TRBJ1-6, with 7 bases that match TRBD1. With V trimmed by 0 bases and J by 6 bases, 5 bases remained unmatched. Germline CDR1 reads GTSNPN; CDR2 reads SVGIG (reference sequence). This CDR3 is built from 15 residues. The CDR3 protein is CAWSVRNRGNSPLHF. The CDR3 nucleotides read TGTGCCTGGAGTGTACGAAACAGGGGTAATTCACCCCTCCACTTT.

The gene calls are TRBV5-1 and TRBJ1-2; D unresolved. V lost 2 bases, J lost 6 bases, and 11 bases lay in between. Germline V lookup: CDR1 SGHRS, CDR2 YFSETQ. The CDR3 length is 13 residues. The CDR3 DNA reads as TGCGCCAGCAGCTTAGATAGCGGGCATGGCTACACCTTC. Protein sequence: CASSLDSGHGYTF.